These 25 T cell receptor beta chains share one sample of origin, sequenced in a study of memory CD4+ T cells and cytomegalovirus serostatus. Single viable CD3+CD4+CD8-CD45RO+ cells were sorted as the memory CD4+ T cells. Clones were read by immunoSEQ multiplex PCR, and TCRdb kept only the in-frame ones, dropping some. The sample includes some 54,000 clones, approximately 80% seen only once; the top ten take about 1.4%. Sequences were obtained from memory CD4+ T cells from blood. All receptors come from an adult in good health and CMV-seropositive.

This clone has only one observation. The chain links TRBV5-1 to TRBJ1-1; maybe TRBD1 (5 bases). V lost 3 bases to trimming and J lost 1 base, with 19 bases between them. The CDR3 has 17 residues. Germline V gene lookup returns CDR1 SGHRS and CDR2 YFSETQ. The CDR3 DNA reads TGCGCCAGCAGCTATTACCGGGGGATGGCAAGGAACACTGAAGCTTTCTTT. This gives the protein CASSYYRGMARNTEAFF.

V is TRBV5-1 and J is TRBJ2-7; tentative D call: TRBD2 (6 bases). The CDR3 length is 12 residues. Germline CDR1 and CDR2: SGHRS and YFSETQ. Trimming stripped 0 bases from V and 6 bases from J, with 7 bases between. CDR3 DNA sequence: TGCGCCAGCAGCTTGGGAGCGGGCGAGCAGTACTTC. Translation gives CASSLGAGEQYF.

The rearrangement joins TRBV14 to TRBJ2-3; D remains ambiguous. Germline V gives CDR1 SGHDN, CDR2 FVKESK. This CDR3 has 15 residues. The V gene lost 1 base and the J gene lost 0 bases, with 8 bases spanning the gap. The CDR3 nucleotides read TGTGCCAGCAGCCAAGCCTCCATTAGCACAGATACGCAGTATTTT. It encodes CASSQASISTDTQYF.

This chain connects TRBV9 to TRBJ1-1, with D perhaps matching TRBD1 (6 bases). CDR1 SGDLS and CDR2 YYNGEE come from the germline V gene. This CDR3 contains 15 residues. V gave up 5 bases and J gave up 3 bases, with 17 bases separating them. Here the CDR3 reads CASRRTLEGDTEAFF. CDR3 bases: TGTGCCAGCAGGCGTACCCTCGAGGGGGACACTGAAGCTTTCTTT.

The rearrangement links TRBV27 to TRBJ2-3; 7 bases are shared with TRBD1. Trimming cost V 6 bases and J 3 bases; bases outside gene matches: 9. The germline CDR1 and CDR2 sequences are MNHEY and SMNVEV (reference sequence). The CDR3 contains 15 residues. CDR3 protein: CASSPGDRVTDTQYF. In DNA form, the CDR3 reads TGTGCCAGCAGCCCGGGCGACAGGGTGACAGATACGCAGTATTTT.

The chain joins TRBV29-1 to TRBJ1-3; D perhaps matches TRBD1 (5 bases). From germline, CDR1 is SQVTM and CDR2 ANQGSEA. The length of the CDR3 is 15 residues. The germline V and J ends were trimmed by 4 bases and 2 bases, with 15 bases remaining between them. CDR3 sequence: CSVVPQWGPGNTIYF. In DNA, the CDR3 is TGCAGCGTTGTGCCCCAGTGGGGACCTGGAAACACCATATATTTT. Combining the CDR3 with reference TRBV29-1 and TRBJ1-3 gives the whole variable domain SAVISQKPSRDICQRGTSLTIQCQVDSQVTMMFWYRQQPGQSLTLIATANQGSEATYESGFVIDKFPISRPNLTFSTLTVSNMSPEDSSIYLCSVVPQWGPGNTIYFGEGSWLTVV.

The chain couples TRBV28 to TRBJ1-4; D gene ambiguous. The germline V and J ends were trimmed by 4 bases and 0 bases, with 12 bases remaining between them. The length of the CDR3 is 16 residues. CDR1 MDHEN and CDR2 SYDVKM come from the germline V gene. CDR3 region: CASSWIGGATNEKLFF. In DNA, the CDR3 is TGTGCCAGCAGTTGGATTGGAGGAGCAACTAATGAAAAACTGTTTTTT.

The V and J genes are TRBV7-2 and TRBJ1-1; a weak D match, TRBD1 (6 bases). V was trimmed by 4 bases and J by 6 bases, leaving 9 bases between them. The germline V gene has CDR1 SGHTA and CDR2 FQGNSA. The length of the CDR3 is 12 residues. This chain's CDR3 is CASSSYRAEAFF. CDR3 nucleotides: TGTGCCAGCAGCTCGTACAGGGCTGAAGCTTTCTTT.

The rearrangement links TRBV9 to TRBJ2-1, with 9 positions matching TRBD1. The CDR3 runs 16 residues. CDR1 and CDR2 from the germline V gene are SGDLS and YYNGEE. V lost 4 bases to trimming and J lost 2 bases; unmatched junction nucleotides: 7. The CDR3 sequence is CASSITGGSTYNEQFF. The CDR3 DNA reads TGTGCCAGCAGCATCACAGGGGGCAGCACCTACAATGAGCAGTTCTTC. Combining the CDR3 with reference TRBV9 and TRBJ2-1 gives the whole variable domain DSGVTQTPKHLITATGQRVTLRCSPRSGDLSVYWYQQSLDQGLQFLIQYYNGEERAKGNILERFSAQQFPDLHSELNLSSLELGDSALYFCASSITGGSTYNEQFFGPGTRLTVL.

This chain uses TRBV19 with TRBJ2-7; TRBD1 agrees at 10 bases. The CDR3 loop spans 14 amino acids. The ends lost 6 bases at V and 6 bases at J; junction bases unmatched: 8. Germline loops: CDR1 LNHDA, CDR2 SQIVND (reference sequence). CDR3 sequence reads: CASSRTGGISEQYF. The CDR3 DNA reads TGTGCCAGTAGCCGGACAGGGGGGATTTCCGAGCAGTACTTC.

The chain is built from TRBV5-5 and TRBJ1-5; D is uncertain. Germline V gene lookup returns CDR1 SGHKS and CDR2 YYEKEE (reference sequence). Between the trimmed V and J ends, which lost 0 bases and 7 bases, there was a span of 14 bases. The CDR3 contains 15 residues. In DNA, the CDR3 is TGTGCCAGCAGCTTGGCGGTTACTTCGGGGCAGCCCCAGCATTTT. The encoded protein is CASSLAVTSGQPQHF. Filled out from reference TRBV5-5 and TRBJ1-5, the complete variable domain reads DAGVTQSPTHLIKTRGQQVTLRCSPISGHKSVSWYQQVLGQGPQFIFQYYEKEERGRGNFPDRFSARQFPNYSSELNVNALLLGDSALYLCASSLAVTSGQPQHFGDGTRLSIL.

The rearrangement joins TRBV19 to TRBJ2-2, with 7 bases aligning to TRBD1. This CDR3 comprises 16 residues. J was trimmed by 3 bases and V by 6 bases; bases with no gene match: 10. From germline, CDR1 is LNHDA and CDR2 SQIVND (reference sequence). DNA of the CDR3: TGTGCCAGTAGGTGGGCCTGGCAGGGGGACACCGGGGAGCTGTTTTTT. It codes for CASRWAWQGDTGELFF.

V usage is TRBV30 and J usage is TRBJ1-2; D gene unclear. The CDR3 has 13 residues. With 0 bases removed from V and 8 bases from J, the gap between germline ends came to 13 bases. Germline V CDR1 and CDR2: GTSNPN, SVGIG (reference sequence). The CDR3 protein is CAWSVPGIRGYTF. For the CDR3, the DNA is TGTGCCTGGAGTGTACCGGGGATCCGGGGCTACACCTTC.

The rearrangement links TRBV14 to TRBJ2-2; no reliable D call. Germline CDR1 is SGHDN and CDR2 is FVKESK. The germline V and J ends were trimmed by 6 bases and 7 bases, with 12 bases remaining between them. This CDR3 has 13 residues. For the CDR3, the DNA is TGTGCCAGCAGTCACGTCTCCCACGGGGAGCTGTTTTTT. Its translation: CASSHVSHGELFF.

J is TRBJ2-1 and V is TRBV4-1, with 9 bases lining up with TRBD2. The CDR3 contains 15 residues. The germline V gene has CDR1 MGHRA and CDR2 YSYEKL. The ends lost 5 bases at V and 3 bases at J; junction bases unmatched: 5. DNA for the CDR3: TGCGCCAGCAGCGCTAGCGGGGCTGGCTACAATGAGCAGTTCTTC. Translated, it gives CASSASGAGYNEQFF.

The chain links TRBV30 to TRBJ1-1, with a weak D call TRBD1 (6 bases). V lost 4 bases to trimming and J lost 7 bases, with 16 bases between them. The germline V gene encodes CDR1 GTSNPN and CDR2 SVGIG (reference sequence). This CDR3 comprises 13 residues. The CDR3 spells CAWNGRGAGEAFF. The CDR3 DNA reads TGTGCCTGGAATGGCAGGGGAGCGGGTGAAGCTTTCTTT.

This clone was picked up a small number of times. The V call is TRBV15, the J call TRBJ1-1; D is possibly TRBD1 (6 bases). The CDR3 is 19 residues long. Germline lookup yields CDR1 LNHNV and CDR2 YYDKDF (reference sequence). Trimming shortened V by 5 bases and J by 1 base, and 26 bases separated the two germline ends. The CDR3 here is CATSFQNLDSYYGNTEAFF. The DNA of the CDR3 is TGTGCCACCAGCTTCCAGAATTTGGACAGCTATTATGGGAACACTGAAGCTTTCTTT.

The chain links TRBV19 to TRBJ2-5; perhaps TRBD2 as D (7 bases). CDR3 length equals 14 residues. CDR1 and CDR2 (germline): LNHDA, SQIVND (reference sequence). The V and J ends lost 6 bases and 4 bases respectively, with 15 bases between them. Here the CDR3 reads CASSKNREGETQYF. The CDR3 nucleotides are TGTGCCAGTAGCAAAAACAGGGAGGGAGAGACCCAGTACTTC.

This clone has a handful of counts. The chain joins TRBV4-1 to TRBJ2-1, with 7 bases matching TRBD2. The V gene's germline CDR1 is MGHRA and CDR2 YSYEKL. V lost 1 base and J lost 16; bases outside the gene matches: 10. CDR3 length: 13 residues. The DNA for the CDR3 is TGCGCCAGCAGCCAAGTTAGCGGGCTCCTCGCTTTCTTC. Translated, it gives CASSQVSGLLAFF.

The rearrangement joins TRBV6-5 to TRBJ2-2; D possibly corresponds to TRBD2 (5 bases). The V gene lost 0 bases and the J gene lost 2 bases, with 10 bases spanning the gap. The CDR3 totals 16 residues. Germline V lookup: CDR1 MNHEY, CDR2 SVGAGI. CDR3 DNA: TGTGCCAGCAGTTACTCGATTCGGGGAAACACCGGGGAGCTGTTTTTT. Translating it yields CASSYSIRGNTGELFF.

In DNA form, the CDR3 reads TGTGCCAGCTCACCAGTACAGGGGGGCTCCTACGAGCAGTACTTC. Translated, it gives CASSPVQGGSYEQYF. The chain combines TRBV18 with TRBJ2-7; TRBD1 matches 8 bases. Trimming cost V 2 bases and J 0 bases; bases outside gene matches: 3. Germline CDR1 and CDR2: KGHSH and LQKENI. The CDR3 has 15 residues. The whole variable domain, filled in from reference TRBV18 and TRBJ2-7, reads NAGVMQNPRHLVRRRGQEARLRCSPMKGHSHVYWYRQLPEEGLKFMVYLQKENIIDESGMPKERFSAEFPKEGPSILRIQQVVRGDSAAYFCASSPVQGGSYEQYFGPGTRLTVT.

The chain couples TRBV20-1 to TRBJ2-5; the D is unclear. Germline lookup yields CDR1 DFQATT and CDR2 SNEGSKA (reference sequence). The CDR3 is 11 amino acids. Trimming removed 7 bases at V and 2 bases at J, with 8 bases between. The CDR3 reads CSGWRQETQYF. The CDR3 nucleotides are TGCAGTGGTTGGAGACAAGAGACCCAGTACTTC.

The V and J genes are TRBV11-2 and TRBJ2-7; 10 positions match TRBD1. The CDR3 has 15 amino acids. The germline V gene encodes CDR1 SGHAT and CDR2 FQNNGV. Trimming at V came to 5 bases and at J to 8 bases, leaving 12 bases not matched to a gene. CDR3 coding DNA: TGTGCCAGCAGCCCTCTACCCGGGACAGGGGTGAAGCAGTACTTC. Its protein product is CASSPLPGTGVKQYF.

CDR3 in amino acids: CASRLREGVEETQYF. CDR3 DNA: TGTGCAAGTCGCTTAAGGGAGGGGGTGGAAGAGACCCAGTACTTC. The chain carries TRBV12-2 and TRBJ2-5; no check of the table's D call, TRBD2, against the DNA was made. TRBV12-2 corresponds to a pseudogene. This CDR3 comprises 15 residues.

V usage is TRBV11-1 and J usage is TRBJ1-2; 7 positions agree with TRBD1. Germline assignment: CDR1 SGHAT and CDR2 FQDESV (reference sequence). CDR3 length equals 16 residues. Trimming cost V 5 bases and J 4 bases; bases outside gene matches: 13. CDR3 sequence reads: CASSERGGTASYGYTF. In nucleotides, the CDR3 is TGTGCCAGCAGCGAAAGAGGGGGGACAGCTAGCTATGGCTACACCTTC.